The 21 T cell receptor beta chains in this list originate from one sample, sequenced in a study of CD8+CD57+ T cells in acquired aplastic anemia. Patients selected for sequencing had displayed CD8+CD57+ cell expansion by flow cytometry. Genomic DNA, serving as template, underwent TCR beta VDJ and CDR3 profiling. TCRdb called the reads again in MiXCR, with one record for every CDR3 protein. The profile covers roughly 240,000 distinct CDR3 sequences, with around 45% appearing a single time and under 9% taken by the ten largest. Sequencing was done on a sample of sorted CD4+, CD8+, or CD8+CD57+ T cells (not recorded which) from PBMCs. These receptors originate from a human donor with aplastic anemia.

This clonotype showed up many times. The rearrangement joins TRBV5-4 to TRBJ2-3, with D possibly matching TRBD1 (6 bases). V was trimmed by 5 bases and J by 2 bases, leaving 18 bases between them. The CDR3 sequence is 16 residues long. The germline gives CDR1 SGHNT, CDR2 YYREEE (reference sequence). This CDR3 is CASSLKQGPYTDTQYF. CDR3 sequence (DNA): TGTGCCAGCAGTTTGAAGCAGGGGCCTTACACAGATACGCAGTATTTT.

V usage is TRBV20-1 and J usage is TRBJ2-3, with 11 bases aligning to TRBD2. The CDR3 is made up of 17 amino acids. V trimming: 6 bases; J trimming: 11 bases; junction bases outside the gene matches: 22. Germline lookup yields CDR1 DFQATT and CDR2 SNEGSKA (reference sequence). In nucleotides, the CDR3 is TGCAGTGCCGCGTCCCCCGTGACTAGCGGGGAAGTTTATGAGCAGTATTTT. Translating gives CSAASPVTSGEVYEQYF.

This chain uses TRBV7-9 with TRBJ1-6; D is unresolved. The CDR3 contains 14 residues. CDR1 SEHNR and CDR2 FQNEAQ come from the germline V gene (reference sequence). The V end was cut by 1 base, the J end by 7 bases, with 8 bases between. CDR3 residues: CASSLETVNSPLHF. For the CDR3, the DNA is TGTGCCAGCAGCTTAGAGACGGTGAATTCACCCCTCCACTTT.

This sequence joins TRBV2 and TRBJ2-7; 10 bases are shared with TRBD2. In germline, CDR1 is SNHLY, CDR2 FYNNEI. The CDR3 is 15 residues long. V was pared by 7 bases and J by 1 base, with 7 bases of the junction left unmatched. For the CDR3, the DNA is TGTGCCAGCACCACCCTAGCGGGGGTATCCTACGAGCAGTACTTC. Its protein is CASTTLAGVSYEQYF.

The J gene is TRBJ1-2, the V gene TRBV19, with no clear D. The CDR3 is made up of 15 amino acids. Trimming took 7 bases from V and 2 from J, leaving 17 bases between them. CDR1 is LNHDA, CDR2 SQIVND, per germline (reference sequence). In DNA form, the CDR3 reads TGTGCCAGTATGGCCCCTGCCACAGAAAACTATGGCTACACCTTC. The encoded protein is CASMAPATENYGYTF.

The V and J genes are TRBV29-1 and TRBJ1-1; TRBD1 agrees at 9 bases. The CDR3 sequence is 14 residues long. Looked up from germline, CDR1 is SQVTM and CDR2 is ANQGSEA. Trimming took 7 bases from V and 1 from J; bases not matched to a gene: 7. The DNA of the CDR3 is TGCAGCGCCGTGACAGGGGGGGCGAACACTGAAGCTTTCTTT. Amino acid sequence: CSAVTGGANTEAFF.

Many counts were recorded for this clonotype. The chain recombines TRBV13 with TRBJ2-3; 10 nucleotides align to TRBD2. The CDR3 contains 15 residues. Germline loops: CDR1 PRHDT, CDR2 FYEKMQ (reference sequence). V trimming: 5 bases; J trimming: 3 bases; junction bases outside the gene matches: 5. The CDR3: CASSLERGGTDTQYF. Written as DNA, the CDR3 is TGTGCCAGCAGCCTGGAGCGGGGGGGGACAGATACGCAGTATTTT.

This clonotype appeared many times. The chain is built from TRBV24-1 and TRBJ2-7; maybe TRBD2 (7 bases). V was trimmed by 1 base and J by 5 bases, leaving 17 bases between them. CDR1 is KGHDR, CDR2 SFDVKD, per germline. CDR3 size: 16 residues. The CDR3 loop is CATSDFSGQGRDEQYF. CDR3 bases: TGTGCCACCAGTGATTTCTCTGGGCAGGGGAGGGACGAGCAGTACTTC.

This clonotype was counted ten times or more. This sequence joins TRBV20-1 and TRBJ2-1; 7 nucleotides align to TRBD2. CDR1 and CDR2 from the germline V gene are DFQATT and SNEGSKA (reference sequence). Trimming removed 5 bases from V and 0 bases from J; junction bases left unmatched: 10. The CDR3 has 16 amino acids. CDR3 protein: CSAPETSDSSYNEQFF. The CDR3 DNA is TGCAGTGCTCCTGAAACTAGCGACAGCTCCTACAATGAGCAGTTCTTC.

Ten or more counts support this clonotype. V gene TRBV7-9 combines with J gene TRBJ2-7; a weak D match, TRBD1 (6 bases). The CDR3 consists of 13 residues. Germline V gene sequence: CDR1 SEHNR, CDR2 FQNEAQ (reference sequence). Trimming cost V 1 base and J 5 bases, with 9 bases left between them. CDR3 loop: CASSLGNRDEQYF. Written as DNA, the CDR3 is TGTGCCAGCAGCTTAGGGAACAGGGACGAGCAGTACTTC.

V and J are TRBV10-2 and TRBJ2-7, with D maybe TRBD1 (6 bases). CDR3 length: 17 residues. Germline CDR1 reads WSHSY; CDR2 reads SAAADI. V shed 6 bases and J shed 4 bases, with 25 bases lying between them. CDR3 amino acids: CASRPTGLLAPSYEQYF. The CDR3 coding sequence is TGCGCCAGCAGGCCGACAGGTCTTCTCGCCCCCTCTTACGAGCAGTACTTC.

The V and J genes are TRBV7-9 and TRBJ2-5; D might be TRBD1 (6 bases). V lost 1 base to trimming and J lost 11 bases, with 23 bases between them. The CDR3 runs 16 residues. Germline V lookup: CDR1 SEHNR, CDR2 FQNEAQ (reference sequence). The CDR3 sequence is CASSLGTTGLADTQYF. Written as DNA, the CDR3 is TGTGCCAGCAGCTTAGGAACGACAGGACTCGCAGATACGCAGTACTTC.

J is TRBJ2-3 and V is TRBV25-1; perhaps TRBD2 as D (5 bases). V lost 4 bases and J 4 bases, leaving 15 bases between the germline ends. This CDR3 is built from 15 residues. Germline CDR1 is MGHDK and CDR2 is SYGVNS. The CDR3 nucleotides are TGTGCCAGCAGTGGTGGAGGAACTGTATCAGATACGCAGTATTTT. Translated, it gives CASSGGGTVSDTQYF.

The chain couples TRBV6-5 to TRBJ2-7, with a tentative D call TRBD1 (6 bases). The CDR3 extends over 15 amino acids. Trimming took off 2 bases at V and 0 bases at J, with 11 bases between the two ends. Germline CDR1 and CDR2: MNHEY and SVGAGI. The CDR3, as DNA: TGTGCCAGCAGTTACGAGGAAGGGGGCTCCTACGAGCAGTACTTC. It translates to CASSYEEGGSYEQYF.

Worth noting for this clonotype: This clone may be a read error of a much larger clone one base away. V is TRBV9 and J is TRBJ2-5, with 7 positions matching TRBD1. The CDR3 has 15 residues. Per germline, CDR1 SGDLS and CDR2 YYNGEE. CDR3 residues: CASSGGQVLQGTQYF. In DNA form, the CDR3 reads TGTGCCAGCAGCGGTGGACAGGTCCTCCAAGGGACCCAGTACTTC.

This clonotype was picked up a small number of times. This may arise from a read error, as a much more abundant clone is one base away. The V and J genes are TRBV4-3 and TRBJ1-2; TRBD1 might be the D (6 bases). The germline CDR1 and CDR2 sequences are LGHNA and YSLEER. The CDR3 sequence is 11 residues long. CDR3 sequence reads: CASLAGGRYAF. The DNA of the CDR3 is TGCGCCAGCCTTGCGGGGGGCCGCTACGCCTTC.

The rearrangement uses TRBV2 and TRBJ1-1; a weak D match, TRBD1 (6 bases). The CDR3 is 16 amino acids. From germline, CDR1 is SNHLY and CDR2 FYNNEI. Trimming removed 3 bases from V and 6 bases from J, with 20 bases in between. CDR3 nucleotide sequence: TGTGCCAGCAGTGACAGGGGAGACCTCAGGGGCGCTGAAGCTTTCTTT. Amino acid sequence: CASSDRGDLRGAEAFF. Variable domain in full (rest from reference TRBV2 and TRBJ1-1): EPEVTQTPSHQVTQMGQEVILRCVPISNHLYFYWYRQILGQKVEFLVSFYNNEISEKSEIFDDQFSVERPDGSNFTLKIRSTKLEDSAMYFCASSDRGDLRGAEAFFGQGTRLTVV.

This clonotype was seen at least ten times. The chain links TRBV4-1 to TRBJ1-6; TRBD1 aligns across 7 bases. With V trimmed by 1 base and J by 3 bases, 0 bases remained unmatched. This CDR3 has 15 amino acids. Germline V gene lookup returns CDR1 MGHRA and CDR2 YSYEKL. As DNA, the CDR3 is TGCGCCAGCAGCCAAGGACAGGGCTATAATTCACCCCTCCACTTT. Protein sequence: CASSQGQGYNSPLHF.

The gene calls are TRBV9 and TRBJ1-2; TRBD1 agrees at 7 bases. This CDR3 comprises 13 residues. With V trimmed by 5 bases and J by 7 bases, 8 bases remained unmatched. Germline-derived CDR1 and CDR2 are SGDLS and YYNGEE. In DNA, the CDR3 is TGTGCCAGCAGTTTAGGACAGGCATTTGGCTACACCTTC. Translation: CASSLGQAFGYTF.

This chain links TRBV12-3 or TRBV12-4 with TRBJ1-6, with a tentative D call TRBD1 (5 bases). Trimming stripped 4 bases from V and 3 bases from J, with 10 bases between. The CDR3 totals 15 residues. Here the CDR3 reads CASSWTGGYNSPLHF. The CDR3 DNA reads TGTGCCAGCAGTTGGACCGGGGGCTATAATTCACCCCTCCACTTT.

This clonotype was observed many times. The V and J genes are TRBV2 and TRBJ2-7; 9 nucleotides match TRBD2. The V and J ends lost 2 bases and 1 base, in that order; junction bases with no gene match: 0. This CDR3 is 14 amino acids long. Germline-derived CDR1 and CDR2 are SNHLY and FYNNEI. The CDR3 loop is CASSETSGSYEQYF. In DNA, the CDR3 is TGTGCCAGCAGTGAAACTAGCGGGTCCTACGAGCAGTACTTC.